This is a list of T cell receptor beta chains from one sample in a study of T-cell memory formation after mild COVID-19. Via MiXCR, TCRdb re-called the 5' RACE reads, giving one row per CDR3 protein. The sample lists about 210,000 distinct CDR3 sequences; over 9.5% were seen once. Sequencing was performed on PBMCs or a T cell subset sorted from them (not recorded which). Source of these receptors: a man aged 18 to 29 who had mild COVID-19 (a few samples of this study predate the infection). Cell type and time point are not known. Each CDR3 is given with its conserved first and last residue. The D gene is left open where the match is weak. Only part of the rows carry a size: once, few, many, or a class if the clone is expanded.

j_call clone_size cdr3_length v_call d_call cdr3_nt cdr3_aa
TRBJ2-3 few 11 TRBV5-1 . TGCGCCAGCAGCATTAGGGATACGCAGTATTTT CASSIRDTQYF
TRBJ2-3 few 15 TRBV20-1 TRBD2 TGCAGTGCCAAAAGCGGGGGGAATCCCACAGATACGCAGTATTTT CSAKSGGNPTDTQYF
TRBJ2-1 . 15 TRBV2 TRBD1 TGTGCCAGCAGGGAGGACAGGGGTCAGTACAATGAGCAGTTCTTC CASREDRGQYNEQFF
TRBJ2-7 many 15 TRBV7-2 . TGTGCCAGCAGCTTAAGCAGGGGGGTTTCCTACGAGCAGTACTTC CASSLSRGVSYEQYF
TRBJ1-1 many 14 TRBV7-2 . TGTGCCAGCAGCCGACAGGTTAGCAACACTGAAGCTTTCTTT CASSRQVSNTEAFF
TRBJ2-4 . 14 TRBV19 . TGTGCCAGTATCCCGCCGGGGGCCAAAAACATTCAGTACTTC CASIPPGAKNIQYF
TRBJ2-4 . 17 TRBV18 TRBD1 TGTGCCAGCTCACCAAGGGGACAGGGGGCGATTTCGAACATTCAGTACTTC CASSPRGQGAISNIQYF
TRBJ2-3 . 12 TRBV7-3 . TGTGCCAGCAGCTTAGCGGGGAGTACGCAGTATTTT CASSLAGSTQYF
TRBJ2-5 . 12 TRBV5-6 . TGTGCCAGCGGTCTAAAAGGGGAGACCCAGTACTTC CASGLKGETQYF
TRBJ1-1 . 15 TRBV11-2 . TGTGCCAGCAGCTTATACCCGGTATCAGAGACTGAAGCTTTCTTT CASSLYPVSETEAFF
TRBJ2-1 many 15 TRBV28 TRBD1 TGTGCCAGCAGTTTTATAGGTAACAGGGGAAATGAGCAGTTCTTC CASSFIGNRGNEQFF